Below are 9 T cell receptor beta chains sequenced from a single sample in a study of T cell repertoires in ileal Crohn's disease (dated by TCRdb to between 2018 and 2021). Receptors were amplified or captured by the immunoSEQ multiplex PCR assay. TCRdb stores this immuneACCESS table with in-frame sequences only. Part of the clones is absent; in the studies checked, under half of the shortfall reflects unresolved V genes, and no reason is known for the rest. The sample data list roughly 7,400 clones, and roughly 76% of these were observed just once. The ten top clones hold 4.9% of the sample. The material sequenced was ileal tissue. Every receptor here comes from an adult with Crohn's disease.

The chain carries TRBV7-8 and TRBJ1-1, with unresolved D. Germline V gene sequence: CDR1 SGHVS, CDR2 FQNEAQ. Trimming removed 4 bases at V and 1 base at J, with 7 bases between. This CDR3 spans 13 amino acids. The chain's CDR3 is CASSSSPNTEAFF. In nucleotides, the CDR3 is TGTGCCAGCAGCTCCTCCCCGAACACTGAAGCTTTCTTT. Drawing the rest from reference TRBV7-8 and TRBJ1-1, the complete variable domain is GAGVSQSPRYKVAKRGQDVALRCDPISGHVSLFWYQQALGQGPEFLTYFQNEAQLDKSGLPSDRFFAERPEGSVSTLKIQRTQQEDSAVYLCASSSSPNTEAFFGQGTRLTVV.

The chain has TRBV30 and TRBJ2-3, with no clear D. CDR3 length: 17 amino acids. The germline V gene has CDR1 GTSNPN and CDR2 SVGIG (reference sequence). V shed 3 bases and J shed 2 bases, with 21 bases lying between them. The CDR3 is CAWSRAARLVSTDTQYF. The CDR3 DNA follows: TGTGCCTGGAGCCGCGCGGCCCGACTCGTATCCACAGATACGCAGTATTTT. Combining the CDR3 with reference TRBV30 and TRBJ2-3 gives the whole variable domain SQTIHQWPATLVQPVGSPLSLECTVEGTSNPNLYWYRQAAGRGLQLLFYSVGIGQISSEVPQNLSASRPQDRQFILSSKKLLLSDSGFYLCAWSRAARLVSTDTQYFGPGTRLTVL.

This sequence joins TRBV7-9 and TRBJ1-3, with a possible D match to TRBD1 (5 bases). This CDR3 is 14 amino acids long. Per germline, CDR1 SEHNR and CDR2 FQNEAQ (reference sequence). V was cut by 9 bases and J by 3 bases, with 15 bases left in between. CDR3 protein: CASRLGTHGNTIYF. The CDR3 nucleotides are TGTGCCAGTAGACTAGGGACGCATGGAAACACCATATATTTT. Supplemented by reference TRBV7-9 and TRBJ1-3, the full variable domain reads DTGVSQNPRHKITKRGQNVTFRCDPISEHNRLYWYRQTLGQGPEFLTYFQNEAQLEKSRLLSDRFSAERPKGSFSTLEIQRTEQGDSAMYLCASRLGTHGNTIYFGEGSWLTVV.

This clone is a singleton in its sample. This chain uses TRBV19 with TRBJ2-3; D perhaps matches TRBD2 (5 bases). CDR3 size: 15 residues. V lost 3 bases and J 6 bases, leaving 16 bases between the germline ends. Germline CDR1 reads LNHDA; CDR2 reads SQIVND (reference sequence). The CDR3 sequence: CASSIGDYLRDTQYF. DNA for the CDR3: TGTGCCAGTAGTATCGGCGACTATCTTCGGGATACGCAGTATTTT.

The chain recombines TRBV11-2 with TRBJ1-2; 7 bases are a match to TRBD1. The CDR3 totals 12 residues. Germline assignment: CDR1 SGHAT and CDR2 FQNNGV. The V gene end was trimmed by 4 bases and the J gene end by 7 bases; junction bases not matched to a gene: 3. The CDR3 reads CASSSDRVGYTF. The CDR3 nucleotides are TGTGCCAGCAGCTCTGACAGGGTTGGCTACACCTTC.

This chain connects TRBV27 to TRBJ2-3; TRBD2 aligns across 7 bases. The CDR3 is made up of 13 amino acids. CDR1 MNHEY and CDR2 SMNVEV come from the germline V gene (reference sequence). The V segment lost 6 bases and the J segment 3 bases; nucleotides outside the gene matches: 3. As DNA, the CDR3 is TGTGCCAGCAGCCAAGCGGGGACAGATACGCAGTATTTT. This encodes CASSQAGTDTQYF.

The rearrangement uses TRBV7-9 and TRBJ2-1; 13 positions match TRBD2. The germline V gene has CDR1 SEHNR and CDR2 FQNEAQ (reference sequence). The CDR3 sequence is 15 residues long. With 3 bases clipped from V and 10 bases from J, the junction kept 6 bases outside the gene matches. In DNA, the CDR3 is TGTGCCAGCAGCTTGGGACTAGCGGGAACAGAAGAGCAGTTCTTC. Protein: CASSLGLAGTEEQFF.

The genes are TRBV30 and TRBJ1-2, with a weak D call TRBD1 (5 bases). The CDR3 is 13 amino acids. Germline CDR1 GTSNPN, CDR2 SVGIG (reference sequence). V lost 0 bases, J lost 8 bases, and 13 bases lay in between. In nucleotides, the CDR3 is TGTGCCTGGAGTGTACAGGCGGCAGGAGGCTACACCTTC. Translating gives CAWSVQAAGGYTF. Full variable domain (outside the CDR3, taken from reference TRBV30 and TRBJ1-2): SQTIHQWPATLVQPVGSPLSLECTVEGTSNPNLYWYRQAAGRGLQLLFYSVGIGQISSEVPQNLSASRPQDRQFILSSKKLLLSDSGFYLCAWSVQAAGGYTFGSGTRLTVV.

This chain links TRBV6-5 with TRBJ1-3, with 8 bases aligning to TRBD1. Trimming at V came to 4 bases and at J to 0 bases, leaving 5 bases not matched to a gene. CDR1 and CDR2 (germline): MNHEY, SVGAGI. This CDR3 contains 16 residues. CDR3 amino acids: CASSWGTGFSGNTIYF. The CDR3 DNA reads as TGTGCCAGCAGTTGGGGGACAGGATTCTCTGGAAACACCATATATTTT.